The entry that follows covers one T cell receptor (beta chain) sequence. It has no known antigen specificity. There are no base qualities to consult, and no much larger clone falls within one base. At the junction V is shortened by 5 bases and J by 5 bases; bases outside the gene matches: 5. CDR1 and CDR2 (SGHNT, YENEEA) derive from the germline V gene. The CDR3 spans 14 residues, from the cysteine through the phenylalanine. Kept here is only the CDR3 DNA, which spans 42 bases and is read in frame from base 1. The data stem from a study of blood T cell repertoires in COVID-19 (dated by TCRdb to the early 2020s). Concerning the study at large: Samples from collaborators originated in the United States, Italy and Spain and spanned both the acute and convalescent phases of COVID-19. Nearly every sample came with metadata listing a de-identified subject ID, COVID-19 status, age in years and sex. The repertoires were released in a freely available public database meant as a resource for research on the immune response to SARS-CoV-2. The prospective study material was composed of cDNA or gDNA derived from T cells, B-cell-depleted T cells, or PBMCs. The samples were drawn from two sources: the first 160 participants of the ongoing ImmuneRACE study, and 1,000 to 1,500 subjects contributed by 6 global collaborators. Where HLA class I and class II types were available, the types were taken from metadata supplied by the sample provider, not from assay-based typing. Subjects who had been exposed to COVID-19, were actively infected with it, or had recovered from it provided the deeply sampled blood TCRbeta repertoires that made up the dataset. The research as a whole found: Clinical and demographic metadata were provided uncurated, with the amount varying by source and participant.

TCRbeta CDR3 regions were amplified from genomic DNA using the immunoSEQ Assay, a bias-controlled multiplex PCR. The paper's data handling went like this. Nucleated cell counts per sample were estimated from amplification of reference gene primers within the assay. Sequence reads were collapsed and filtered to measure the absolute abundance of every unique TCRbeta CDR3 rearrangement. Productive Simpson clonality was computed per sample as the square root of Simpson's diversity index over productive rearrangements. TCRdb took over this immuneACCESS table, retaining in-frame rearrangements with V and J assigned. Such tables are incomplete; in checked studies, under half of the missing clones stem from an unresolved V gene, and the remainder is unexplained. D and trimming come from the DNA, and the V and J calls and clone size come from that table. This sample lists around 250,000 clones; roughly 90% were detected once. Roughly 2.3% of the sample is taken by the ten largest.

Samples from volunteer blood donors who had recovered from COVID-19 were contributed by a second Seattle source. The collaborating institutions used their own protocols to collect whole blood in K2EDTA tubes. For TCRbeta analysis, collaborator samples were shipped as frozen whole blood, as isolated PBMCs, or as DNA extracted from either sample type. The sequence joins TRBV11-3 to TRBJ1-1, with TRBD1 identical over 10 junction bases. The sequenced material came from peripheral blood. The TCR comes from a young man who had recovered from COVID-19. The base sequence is TGTGCCAGCAGCCAGGGACAGGGGAGGACTGAAGCTTTCTTT. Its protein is CASSQGQGRTEAFF.